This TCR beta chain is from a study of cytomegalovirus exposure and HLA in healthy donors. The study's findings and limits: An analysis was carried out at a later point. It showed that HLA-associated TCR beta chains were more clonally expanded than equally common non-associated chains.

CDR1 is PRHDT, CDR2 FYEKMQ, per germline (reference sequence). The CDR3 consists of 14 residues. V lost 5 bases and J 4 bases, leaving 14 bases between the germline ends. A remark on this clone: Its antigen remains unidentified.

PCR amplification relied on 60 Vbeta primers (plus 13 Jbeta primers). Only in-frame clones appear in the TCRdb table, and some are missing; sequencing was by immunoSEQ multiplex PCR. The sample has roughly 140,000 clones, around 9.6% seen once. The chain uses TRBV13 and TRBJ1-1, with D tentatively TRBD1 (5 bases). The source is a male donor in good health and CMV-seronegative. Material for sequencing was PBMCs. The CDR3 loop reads CASSGGRRGTEAFF. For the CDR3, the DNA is TGTGCCAGCAGCGGGGGTCGGCGGGGCACTGAAGCTTTCTTT.